This TCR beta chain was sequenced during a study of untreated major depressive disorder. Clones were read by immunoSEQ multiplex PCR, and TCRdb kept only the in-frame ones, dropping some. The sample gives 20,000 to 25,000 clones, roughly 86% of which show up once; about 4.7% is in the top ten. Germline values: CDR1 MNHEY, CDR2 SVGAGI. Trimming shortened V by 2 bases and J by 1 base, and 12 bases separated the two germline ends. The CDR3 spans 16 residues. The TCR originated in a woman aged 30 to 39 in good health. V usage is TRBV6-5 and J usage is TRBJ1-3; a possible D gene is TRBD1 (5 bases). Sample: CD4+ T cells from PBMCs. The CDR3 loop is CASSYGGIGSGNTIYF. In nucleotides, the CDR3 is TGTGCCAGCAGTTACGGGGGAATTGGGTCTGGAAACACCATATATTTT.